One and the same sample provided the 25 T cell receptor beta chains below, sequenced in a study of T cell responses to AZD1222 COVID-19 vaccine. The table came from immunoSEQ multiplex PCR; TCRdb's copy has only in-frame clones and leaves some out. The profile covers roughly 150,000 clones, with around four fifths appearing a single time and approximately 4% taken by the ten largest. This specimen was peripheral blood, taken on day 0 of AZD1222 vaccination. The receptor set was obtained from an adult in good health.

J is TRBJ1-2 and V is TRBV10-3, with TRBD1 identical over 8 bases. The CDR3 length is 18 residues. Germline CDR1 and CDR2: ENHRY and SYGVKD. Trimming removed 0 bases from V and 0 bases from J; junction bases left unmatched: 9. The DNA of the CDR3 is TGTGCCATCAGTGAGTCCCCACAACGGACAGGGTCTAACTATGGCTACACCTTC. Translation: CAISESPQRTGSNYGYTF.

The chain is built from TRBV5-1 and TRBJ2-6; D gene unclear. Looked up from germline, CDR1 is SGHRS and CDR2 is YFSETQ. Deletions cut 0 bases from V and 0 bases from J, with 7 bases between. This CDR3 is built from 16 residues. This CDR3 is CASSLAANSGANVLTF. DNA of the CDR3: TGCGCCAGCAGCTTGGCCGCCAACTCTGGGGCCAACGTCCTGACTTTC.

The chain uses TRBV11-3 and TRBJ2-1, with 9 bases aligning to TRBD2. Trimming removed 5 bases from V and 0 bases from J; junction bases left unmatched: 2. This CDR3 comprises 15 residues. Germline assignment: CDR1 SGHNT and CDR2 YENEEA. Here the CDR3 DNA reads TGTGCCAGCAGCATTAGCGGGGGCTCCTACAATGAGCAGTTCTTC. This translates into CASSISGGSYNEQFF.

The J gene is TRBJ1-1, the V gene TRBV6-1; TRBD1 is a possible D gene (6 bases). CDR3 length equals 12 residues. The V gene's germline CDR1 is MNHNS and CDR2 SASEGT. The V end lost 2 bases, the J end lost 9 bases, and 10 bases lay between the germline ends. The CDR3 spells CASSELQGKAFF. CDR3 nucleotides: TGTGCCAGCAGTGAACTCCAGGGGAAAGCTTTCTTT.

V is TRBV28 and J is TRBJ2-7; D is possibly TRBD1 (5 bases). This CDR3 has 16 residues. Trimming cost V 8 bases and J 5 bases, with 25 bases left between them. Per the germline V gene, CDR1 is MDHEN and CDR2 is SYDVKM. The CDR3 DNA is TGTGCCAGCTACACGTGGGGCAGGGTCGACCCCCACGAGCAGTACTTC. Translation: CASYTWGRVDPHEQYF.

V gene TRBV28 combines with J gene TRBJ1-4; no clear D gene. Between the trimmed V and J ends, which lost 6 bases and 10 bases, there was a span of 18 bases. The CDR3 has 14 residues. The germline V gene encodes CDR1 MDHEN and CDR2 SYDVKM. The CDR3 reads CASRVYAHDGKLFF. CDR3 sequence (DNA): TGTGCCAGCAGGGTTTATGCTCATGACGGAAAACTGTTTTTT.

In its sample, this clone was seen once. The chain carries TRBV6-1 and TRBJ1-5; 7 bases fit TRBD1. Per the germline V gene, CDR1 is MNHNS and CDR2 is SASEGT. The CDR3 totals 16 residues. The J segment lost 3 bases and the V segment lost 0 bases, leaving 5 bases of the junction unmatched. DNA of the CDR3: TGTGCCAGCAGTGAAGCGGGCAGGGGGACCAATCAGCCCCAGCATTTT. It translates to CASSEAGRGTNQPQHF.

V usage is TRBV20-1 and J usage is TRBJ1-1; D is undetermined. CDR3 size: 11 residues. CDR1 is DFQATT, CDR2 SNEGSKA, per germline (reference sequence). With 0 bases removed from V and 11 bases from J, the gap between germline ends came to 10 bases. This chain's CDR3 is CSARDDNVAFF. Written as DNA, the CDR3 is TGCAGTGCTAGAGATGATAACGTGGCTTTCTTT.

This chain uses TRBV28 with TRBJ1-3; D uncertain. CDR1 and CDR2 (germline): MDHEN, SYDVKM. V was trimmed by 5 bases and J by 0 bases, leaving 11 bases between them. This CDR3 contains 15 residues. Written as DNA, the CDR3 is TGTGCCAGCAGTACCACCGGGGTCTCTGGAAACACCATATATTTT. Amino acids: CASSTTGVSGNTIYF.

The rearrangement links TRBV5-1 to TRBJ1-1; D is ambiguous. This CDR3 is built from 13 residues. V gave up 0 bases and J gave up 2 bases, with 5 bases separating them. The germline V gene encodes CDR1 SGHRS and CDR2 YFSETQ. The CDR3 loop is CASSLEDNTEAFF. CDR3 in DNA: TGCGCCAGCAGCTTGGAAGACAACACTGAAGCTTTCTTT.

The chain employs TRBV6-5 and TRBJ1-1, with D possibly being TRBD1 (5 bases). Germline V gene lookup returns CDR1 MNHEY and CDR2 SVGAGI. The CDR3 totals 13 residues. V lost 2 bases, J lost 1 base, and 5 bases lay in between. CDR3 coding DNA: TGTGCCAGCAGTTACGGGGGGAACACTGAAGCTTTCTTT. It translates to CASSYGGNTEAFF.

The V call is TRBV7-3, the J call TRBJ2-6, with unresolved D. The CDR3 loop spans 15 amino acids. Germline V gene sequence: CDR1 SGHTA, CDR2 FQGTGA. Trimming stripped 2 bases from V and 0 bases from J, with 5 bases between. The CDR3 DNA follows: TGTGCCAGCAGCTTAGACATCTCTGGGGCCAACGTCCTGACTTTC. Protein product: CASSLDISGANVLTF. Filled out from reference TRBV7-3 and TRBJ2-6, the complete variable domain reads GAGVSQTPSNKVTEKGKYVELRCDPISGHTALYWYRQSLGQGPEFLIYFQGTGAADDSGLPNDRFFAVRPEGSVSTLKIQRTERGDSAVYLCASSLDISGANVLTFGAGSRLTVL.

V is TRBV2 and J is TRBJ1-5; TRBD1 matches at 8 bases. CDR1 and CDR2 from the germline V gene are SNHLY and FYNNEI. The CDR3 loop spans 15 amino acids. Trimming cost V 8 bases and J 2 bases; bases outside gene matches: 8. CDR3 sequence (DNA): TGTGCCAGCGGGGGGGAGGGACAGGGCAATCAGCCCCAGCATTTT. Translating it yields CASGGEGQGNQPQHF.

The chain recombines TRBV2 with TRBJ2-3; 9 bases match TRBD1. J lost 6 bases, V lost 6 bases, and 10 bases had no gene match. The germline CDR1 and CDR2 sequences are SNHLY and FYNNEI. The CDR3 is 15 residues long. Here the CDR3 DNA reads TGTGCCAGCAGCCCGGGACAGGGACGTACGGATACGCAGTATTTT. Residues: CASSPGQGRTDTQYF.

The rearrangement joins TRBV5-1 to TRBJ2-3, with D possibly matching TRBD1 (6 bases). This CDR3 has 16 residues. Germline CDR1 SGHRS, CDR2 YFSETQ. Trimming removed 3 bases at V and 0 bases at J, with 14 bases between. The CDR3 loop reads CASSSGQTTSTDTQYF. As DNA, the CDR3 is TGCGCCAGCAGCTCTGGACAGACAACCAGCACAGATACGCAGTATTTT.

The V and J genes are TRBV28 and TRBJ2-1; 7 positions match TRBD2. With V trimmed by 4 bases and J by 2 bases, 8 bases remained unmatched. Germline V CDR1 and CDR2: MDHEN, SYDVKM. The CDR3 loop spans 16 amino acids. The CDR3 here is CASSWGGGAAYNEQFF. DNA for the CDR3: TGTGCCAGCAGTTGGGGGGGTGGGGCGGCCTACAATGAGCAGTTCTTC.

Turning to this clone: One end of the junction is discordant with germline, which a read error may explain. The chain has TRBV7-7 and TRBJ2-1, with 11 bases identical to TRBD2. The germline CDR1 and CDR2 sequences are SSHAT and FNYEAQ (reference sequence). This CDR3 has 15 amino acids. CDR3 in DNA: TGTGCTAGCAGCACGGACCTAGCGGGGGGCGGTGAGCAGTTCTTC. Its translation is CASSTDLAGGGEQFF.

The chain employs TRBV2 and TRBJ1-2; D unclear. The CDR3 covers 12 residues. Germline V gives CDR1 SNHLY, CDR2 FYNNEI. Trimming cost V 4 bases and J 4 bases, with 7 bases left between them. The CDR3 is CASSVAGYGYTF. The CDR3 nucleotides are TGTGCCAGCAGTGTGGCCGGCTATGGCTACACCTTC. Looking up the rest from reference TRBV2 and TRBJ1-2 gives the full variable domain: EPEVTQTPSHQVTQMGQEVILRCVPISNHLYFYWYRQILGQKVEFLVSFYNNEISEKSEIFDDQFSVERPDGSNFTLKIRSTKLEDSAMYFCASSVAGYGYTFGSGTRLTVV.

The gene calls are TRBV3-1 (or the pseudogene TRBV3-2) and TRBJ1-3, with 10 nucleotides matching TRBD1. The CDR3 sequence is 15 residues long. Looked up from germline, CDR1 is LGHDT and CDR2 is YNNKEL (reference sequence). Trimming took 4 bases from V and 2 from J; bases not matched to a gene: 2. The CDR3 DNA is TGTGCCAGCAGCCCCGGACAGGGGGCTGGAAACACCATATATTTT. Its protein is CASSPGQGAGNTIYF.

This sequence joins TRBV2 and TRBJ1-1; no reliable D call. The V end lost 11 bases, the J end lost 0 bases, and 16 bases lay between the germline ends. The CDR3 sequence is 14 residues long. Germline CDR1 reads SNHLY; CDR2 reads FYNNEI. CDR3 DNA: TGTGCCGAAAGAACGATGAGTATGAACACTGAAGCTTTCTTT. Protein: CAERTMSMNTEAFF.

Only one count was recorded for this clone. The chain couples TRBV30 to TRBJ1-1; 10 nucleotides match TRBD1. V dropped 7 bases and J dropped 4; count of bases not matched to a gene: 6. From germline, CDR1 is GTSNPN and CDR2 SVGIG (reference sequence). The CDR3 is 13 residues long. Here the CDR3 DNA reads TGTGCCTTACTGGGACAGGGGAGCACTGAAGCTTTCTTT. This gives the protein CALLGQGSTEAFF.

The V call is TRBV29-1, the J call TRBJ1-1, with D maybe TRBD1 (6 bases). The CDR3 runs 15 residues. Between the trimmed V and J ends, which lost 5 bases and 2 bases, there was a span of 18 bases. Germline CDR1 reads SQVTM; CDR2 reads ANQGSEA. The DNA of the CDR3 is TGCAGCGTTAACACAGGGTTCTCTGCTAACACTGAAGCTTTCTTT. Protein sequence: CSVNTGFSANTEAFF.

This clone was detected a few times. The chain combines TRBV28 with TRBJ1-2; 7 nucleotides match TRBD1. With V trimmed by 5 bases and J by 8 bases, 8 bases remained unmatched. Germline CDR1 and CDR2: MDHEN and SYDVKM. The CDR3 is 13 residues long. CDR3 protein: CASSDIRGRGYTF. The CDR3 nucleotides read TGTGCCAGCAGTGATATCAGGGGGAGGGGCTACACCTTC.

This clone was seen a few times. The junction shows a germline mismatch at one end, possibly a read error. The V gene is TRBV19, the J gene TRBJ1-1; TRBD1 agrees at 7 bases. The germline CDR1 and CDR2 sequences are LNHDA and SQIVND (reference sequence). This CDR3 is 14 amino acids long. The CDR3 here is CASNIQGSNTEAFF. The CDR3 DNA is TGTGCCAGTAATATACAGGGGTCGAACACTGAAGCTTTCTTT.

The rearrangement uses TRBV9 and TRBJ2-1; D might be TRBD1 or TRBD2, each matching 5 bases. CDR3 length equals 15 residues. The V end lost 0 bases, the J end lost 9 bases, and 16 bases lay between the germline ends. Germline V gene lookup returns CDR1 SGDLS and CDR2 YYNGEE. The DNA of the CDR3 is TGTGCCAGCAGCGTAGATGGGACCTTGAGAGGTGAGCAGTTCTTC. Protein sequence: CASSVDGTLRGEQFF.